The 31 T cell receptor beta chains below come from one sample, sequenced in a study of cytomegalovirus exposure and HLA in healthy donors. PCR amplification relied on 60 Vbeta primers (plus 13 Jbeta primers). Sequencing used immunoSEQ multiplex PCR; TCRdb keeps in-frame clones, though not all of them. The sample contains about 120,000 clones, around 66% of which appear only once. The specimen sequenced was PBMCs. These receptors came from a woman in her thirties or forties in good health and CMV-seropositive.

V usage is TRBV7-2 and J usage is TRBJ1-1, with D hard to call. V lost 0 bases and J lost 7, with 9 bases in between. CDR3 length: 13 amino acids. The V gene's germline CDR1 is SGHTA and CDR2 FQGNSA. The CDR3 region has the DNA TGTGCCAGCAGCTTAGCGGGGAGCAATGAAGCTTTCTTT. Residues: CASSLAGSNEAFF.

The chain combines TRBV19 with TRBJ1-1, with 7 bases matching TRBD1. Germline CDR1 is LNHDA and CDR2 is SQIVND (reference sequence). J gave up 5 bases and V 4 bases, and 7 bases lay outside the gene matches. This CDR3 comprises 14 residues. The CDR3 region is CASSTPTGRTEAFF. In DNA form, the CDR3 reads TGTGCCAGTAGTACGCCGACAGGGCGGACTGAAGCTTTCTTT.

The V gene is TRBV6-5, the J gene TRBJ2-7, with no clear D. CDR1 MNHEY and CDR2 SVGAGI come from the germline V gene. This CDR3 spans 14 amino acids. V was trimmed by 0 bases and J by 1 base, leaving 7 bases between them. CDR3 protein: CASSYSEFSYEQYF. Here the CDR3 DNA reads TGTGCCAGCAGTTACTCAGAGTTTTCCTACGAGCAGTACTTC.

This chain uses TRBV7-6 with TRBJ2-3; 9 nucleotides match TRBD2. The germline CDR1 and CDR2 sequences are SGHVS and FNYEAQ. The V and J ends lost 1 base and 10 bases, in that order; junction bases with no gene match: 21. The CDR3 contains 19 residues. CDR3 sequence: CASSLDPPRLLAGDNPQYF. The CDR3 nucleotides read TGTGCCAGCAGCTTAGATCCGCCGCGCCTTTTAGCGGGAGACAACCCGCAGTATTTT.

This clone turned up a few times. The V and J genes are TRBV9 and TRBJ2-7; the D gene is possibly TRBD2 (6 bases). The V and J ends lost 4 bases and 5 bases respectively, with 16 bases between them. The CDR3 sequence is 14 residues long. Looked up from germline, CDR1 is SGDLS and CDR2 is YYNGEE. The CDR3 DNA reads as TGTGCCAGCAGCCCTCCGTCTAGCGCCCACGAGCAGTACTTC. This codes for CASSPPSSAHEQYF.

The chain combines TRBV6-5 with TRBJ1-1; possibly TRBD1 for D (6 bases). The CDR3 has 14 amino acids. Trimming stripped 6 bases from V and 1 base from J, with 12 bases between. CDR1 MNHEY and CDR2 SVGAGI come from the germline V gene. CDR3 bases: TGTGCCAGCAGGGACACAGGGCCGAACACTGAAGCTTTCTTT. As protein: CASRDTGPNTEAFF.

The chain carries TRBV5-4 and TRBJ1-6; D unclear. The CDR3 spans 16 residues. Per the germline V gene, CDR1 is SGHNT and CDR2 is YYREEE (reference sequence). V lost 2 bases, J lost 7 bases, and 16 bases lay in between. The CDR3 region has the DNA TGTGCCAGCAGCTTAATAAGGAGTAACATCAATTCACCCCTCCACTTT. Its translation: CASSLIRSNINSPLHF.

The chain joins TRBV19 to TRBJ2-7, with TRBD1 matching 8 bases. This CDR3 is built from 15 residues. Germline CDR1 LNHDA, CDR2 SQIVND (reference sequence). J lost 5 bases, V lost 6 bases, and 12 bases had no gene match. CDR3 bases: TGTGCCAGTAGATCGGGACAGGCAACTGGGCACGAGCAGTACTTC. Amino acid sequence: CASRSGQATGHEQYF.

V is TRBV5-1 and J is TRBJ1-4; D is unclear. The CDR3 sequence is 15 residues long. Trimming removed 7 bases at V and 0 bases at J, with 13 bases between. Germline CDR1 and CDR2: SGHRS and YFSETQ. CDR3 bases: TGCGCCAGCCATATTACGGGTGCAACTAATGAAAAACTGTTTTTT. This gives the protein CASHITGATNEKLFF.

V and J are TRBV6-1 and TRBJ2-3, with D possibly being TRBD2 (6 bases). Germline V gene lookup returns CDR1 MNHNS and CDR2 SASEGT. Trimming pared 10 bases from V and 1 base from J, leaving 15 bases between. The CDR3 loop spans 14 amino acids. CDR3 in amino acids: CAINRDFRTDTQYF. The DNA for the CDR3 is TGTGCCATTAACCGGGACTTCCGCACAGATACGCAGTATTTT.

The V call is TRBV4-1, the J call TRBJ1-5; 8 nucleotides agree with TRBD1. V was pared by 0 bases and J by 2 bases, with 6 bases of the junction left unmatched. In germline, CDR1 is MGHRA, CDR2 YSYEKL. This CDR3 spans 17 amino acids. The CDR3 spells CASSQDWTGPGNQPQHF. The CDR3 region has the DNA TGCGCCAGCAGCCAAGATTGGACAGGGCCGGGCAATCAGCCCCAGCATTTT.

The V call is TRBV20-1, the J call TRBJ2-3; D is undetermined. From germline, CDR1 is DFQATT and CDR2 SNEGSKA (reference sequence). The CDR3 has 11 amino acids. Deletions cut 8 bases from V and 0 bases from J, with 6 bases between. CDR3 DNA sequence: TGCAGTATCCAGAGCACAGATACGCAGTATTTT. Its protein is CSIQSTDTQYF.

The genes are TRBV7-8 and TRBJ1-4; D is uncertain. The CDR3 consists of 15 residues. With 0 bases removed from V and 4 bases from J, the gap between germline ends came to 9 bases. Germline CDR1 reads SGHVS; CDR2 reads FQNEAQ. The CDR3 is CASSLASPINEKLFF. CDR3 bases: TGTGCCAGCAGCTTAGCGAGCCCAATTAATGAAAAACTGTTTTTT.

The rearrangement uses TRBV5-6 and TRBJ1-4; 9 nucleotides line up with TRBD1. CDR1 SGHDT and CDR2 YYEEEE come from the germline V gene. Trimming took 1 base from V and 8 from J; bases not matched to a gene: 6. The CDR3 length is 15 residues. CDR3 loop: CASSLPQGAGEKLFF. The CDR3 DNA is TGTGCCAGCAGCTTGCCACAGGGGGCTGGGGAAAAACTGTTTTTT.

The chain joins TRBV28 to TRBJ1-1; weak D call: TRBD1 (5 bases). Germline V gene lookup returns CDR1 MDHEN and CDR2 SYDVKM. The CDR3 loop spans 14 amino acids. The V and J ends lost 3 bases and 6 bases respectively, with 14 bases between them. CDR3 in DNA: TGTGCCAGCAGTTTGTCAGATTGGGGGGCTGAAGCTTTCTTT. It yields the protein CASSLSDWGAEAFF. Full variable domain (missing parts from reference TRBV28 and TRBJ1-1): DVKVTQSSRYLVKRTGEKVFLECVQDMDHENMFWYRQDPGLGLRLIYFSYDVKMKEKGDIPEGYSVSREKKERFSLILESASTNQTSMYLCASSLSDWGAEAFFGQGTRLTVV.

This chain uses TRBV7-3 with TRBJ2-7, with TRBD2 matching over 13 bases. Germline trimming cut 2 bases from V and 5 bases from J; bases unmatched to any gene: 3. The germline gives CDR1 SGHTA, CDR2 FQGTGA. The CDR3 covers 15 residues. For the CDR3, the DNA is TGTGCCAGCAGCTTAGGGACTAGCGGGATAGACGAGCAGTACTTC. Translated, it gives CASSLGTSGIDEQYF.

The chain recombines TRBV28 with TRBJ2-7, with D perhaps matching TRBD2 (6 bases). V lost 4 bases, J lost 9 bases, and 22 bases lay in between. In germline, CDR1 is MDHEN, CDR2 SYDVKM. The CDR3 is made up of 15 amino acids. The CDR3: CASSSHTTRGARQYF. CDR3 sequence (DNA): TGTGCCAGCAGTTCGCATACGACTAGGGGCGCACGGCAGTACTTC.

The chain has TRBV28 and TRBJ2-7, with 9 bases fitting TRBD2. Trimming took 5 bases from V and 2 from J; bases not matched to a gene: 10. Germline V gene data show CDR1 as MDHEN and CDR2 as SYDVKM. CDR3 size: 16 residues. The chain's CDR3 is CASSHAAIAGAYEQYF. The CDR3 DNA reads as TGTGCCAGCAGTCACGCGGCCATAGCGGGAGCCTACGAGCAGTACTTC.

This clone was counted a few times. V usage is TRBV5-8 and J usage is TRBJ1-5; TRBD1 agrees at 7 bases. This CDR3 is 18 amino acids long. Per germline, CDR1 SGHTS and CDR2 YDEGEE. V dropped 3 bases and J dropped 1; count of bases not matched to a gene: 13. The CDR3 reads CASSSRTGAPGSNQPQHF. CDR3 in DNA: TGTGCCAGCAGCTCGAGGACAGGCGCCCCGGGGAGCAATCAGCCCCAGCATTTT. Full variable domain (remainder filled in from reference TRBV5-8 and TRBJ1-5): EAGVTQSPTHLIKTRGQQATLRCSPISGHTSVYWYQQALGLGLQFLLWYDEGEERNRGNFPPRFSGRQFPNYSSELNVNALELEDSALYLCASSSRTGAPGSNQPQHFGDGTRLSIL.

J is TRBJ1-2 and V is TRBV4-1, with unresolved D. Per germline, CDR1 MGHRA and CDR2 YSYEKL. The V end lost 0 bases, the J end lost 4 bases, and 12 bases lay between the germline ends. This CDR3 has 15 amino acids. The CDR3 sequence is CASSQDTTEFYGYTF. CDR3 in DNA: TGCGCCAGCAGCCAAGATACGACGGAGTTCTATGGCTACACCTTC.

The CDR3 sequence: CASSLEGQTTDTQYF. The CDR3 nucleotides read TGTGCCAGCAGCTTAGAGGGACAGACCACAGATACGCAGTATTTT. The rearrangement uses TRBV7-2 and TRBJ2-3; 7 nucleotides align to TRBD1. The germline CDR1 and CDR2 sequences are SGHTA and FQGNSA. The CDR3 totals 15 residues. Trimming cost V 1 base and J 2 bases; bases outside gene matches: 3.

The V and J genes are TRBV5-1 and TRBJ1-2; 11 bases align to TRBD1. V was clipped by 0 bases and J by 4 bases; unmatched bases: 2. CDR1 and CDR2 from the germline V gene are SGHRS and YFSETQ. The CDR3 contains 15 residues. The CDR3 sequence is CASSLEGTGGYGYTF. In nucleotides, the CDR3 is TGCGCCAGCAGCTTGGAAGGGACAGGGGGCTATGGCTACACCTTC.

The chain links TRBV6-1 to TRBJ2-1, with 11 bases aligning to TRBD1. Trimming cost V 2 bases and J 7 bases; bases outside gene matches: 4. CDR1 MNHNS and CDR2 SASEGT come from the germline V gene. This CDR3 region has 15 residues. The chain's CDR3 is CASSEPGQGENEQFF. CDR3 in DNA: TGTGCCAGCAGTGAACCGGGACAGGGGGAAAATGAGCAGTTCTTC.

The chain carries TRBV14 and TRBJ2-1; TRBD1 is a possible D gene (6 bases). Between the trimmed V and J ends, which lost 3 bases and 9 bases, there was a span of 18 bases. The CDR3 contains 15 residues. Germline CDR1 is SGHDN and CDR2 is FVKESK. CDR3 amino acids: CASSQPGTPSSEQFF. CDR3 DNA: TGTGCCAGCAGCCAGCCCGGGACACCGTCCAGTGAGCAGTTCTTC. Full variable domain (outside the CDR3, taken from reference TRBV14 and TRBJ2-1): EAGVTQFPSHSVIEKGQTVTLRCDPISGHDNLYWYRRVMGKEIKFLLHFVKESKQDESGMPNNRFLAERTGGTYSTLKVQPAELEDSGVYFCASSQPGTPSSEQFFGPGTRLTVL.

DNA of the CDR3: TGCGCCAGCAGCCTTGCCGACCTAGGGGGCACTGAAGCTTTCTTT. It yields the protein CASSLADLGGTEAFF. V gene TRBV5-1 combines with J gene TRBJ1-1, with TRBD1 as a possible D gene (6 bases). The length of the CDR3 is 15 residues. CDR1 SGHRS and CDR2 YFSETQ come from the germline V gene. With 4 bases removed from V and 4 bases from J, the gap between germline ends came to 17 bases.

The rearrangement links TRBV5-5 to TRBJ1-2, with D possibly TRBD1 on 5 matching bases. The CDR3 spans 16 residues. V lost 0 bases to trimming and J lost 3 bases, with 15 bases between them. The germline V gene encodes CDR1 SGHKS and CDR2 YYEKEE (reference sequence). Here the CDR3 DNA reads TGTGCCAGCAGCTTGGGACAGAGCCTCACCTACTATGGCTACACCTTC. The encoded protein is CASSLGQSLTYYGYTF. Looking up the rest from reference TRBV5-5 and TRBJ1-2 gives the full variable domain: DAGVTQSPTHLIKTRGQQVTLRCSPISGHKSVSWYQQVLGQGPQFIFQYYEKEERGRGNFPDRFSARQFPNYSSELNVNALLLGDSALYLCASSLGQSLTYYGYTFGSGTRLTVV.

This clone was detected a few times. The V gene is TRBV5-1, the J gene TRBJ2-5; 8 bases align to TRBD1. Trimming cost V 1 base and J 1 base; bases outside gene matches: 6. This CDR3 region has 16 residues. Germline V lookup: CDR1 SGHRS, CDR2 YFSETQ. CDR3 amino acids: CASSLNPGQAQETQYF. Here the CDR3 DNA reads TGCGCCAGCAGCTTGAACCCGGGACAGGCCCAAGAGACCCAGTACTTC. Complete variable domain (other parts from reference TRBV5-1 and TRBJ2-5): KAGVTQTPRYLIKTRGQQVTLSCSPISGHRSVSWYQQTPGQGLQFLFEYFSETQRNKGNFPGRFSGRQFSNSRSEMNVSTLELGDSALYLCASSLNPGQAQETQYFGPGTRLLVL.

The rearrangement links TRBV6-5 to TRBJ1-6; D gene unclear. V lost 5 bases to trimming and J lost 7 bases, with 12 bases between them. CDR3 length: 14 residues. Germline-derived CDR1 and CDR2 are MNHEY and SVGAGI. CDR3 DNA: TGTGCCAGCAGTGCGTCCGGGTCAAATTCACCCCTCCACTTT. Protein sequence: CASSASGSNSPLHF.

This chain connects TRBV9 to TRBJ2-5, with 8 bases matching TRBD2. Germline-derived CDR1 and CDR2 are SGDLS and YYNGEE. The CDR3 is made up of 18 amino acids. V lost 3 bases, J lost 4 bases, and 17 bases stayed unmatched. In nucleotides, the CDR3 is TGTGCCAGCAGCGCCGGACTTAGCGGGGTGGGTTTGGGAGAGACCCAGTACTTC. The encoded protein is CASSAGLSGVGLGETQYF.

The J gene is TRBJ1-1, the V gene TRBV7-8; D may be TRBD1 (5 bases). The CDR3 runs to 14 residues. The V gene lost 8 bases and the J gene lost 1 base, with 14 bases spanning the gap. Germline V lookup: CDR1 SGHVS, CDR2 FQNEAQ. The DNA of the CDR3 is TGTGCCAGCCGGGTAGGGAGGGGGAACACTGAAGCTTTCTTT. This translates into CASRVGRGNTEAFF.

This chain connects TRBV1 to TRBJ2-7; no DNA check was done on the table's D call, TRBD1. TRBV1 is a pseudogene. This CDR3 spans 17 amino acids. The CDR3 nucleotides read TGCACCAGCAGCCAGGAACGGGGACAGCAAAGTATAGGCGAGCAGTACTTC. Its protein product is CTSSQERGQQSIGEQYF.